This T cell receptor beta chain was observed in a study of T cell responses to AZD1222 COVID-19 vaccine. Generated by immunoSEQ multiplex PCR, the TCRdb table keeps only in-frame clones and is missing some. Seen here are roughly 120,000 clones, roughly 88% observed once, and the top ten hold roughly 4.3%. Study-wide results and caveats: Epitopes outside B.1.351 and B.1.1.7 mutated regions reportedly drew nearly half of spike TCRs.

As for this clone: Its specificity is not known.

CDR1 is MNHNS, CDR2 SASEGT, per germline. The CDR3 is 15 amino acids. The V and J ends lost 1 base and 4 bases respectively, with 11 bases between them. The sequence derives from an adult in good health. Sequences were derived from peripheral blood, sampled on day 0 of MenACWY control vaccination. This chain connects TRBV6-1 to TRBJ2-1; tentatively, D is TRBD1 (6 bases). In DNA form, the CDR3 reads TGTGCCAGCAGTGAAGGGGGGCGGGCTTACAATGAGCAGTTCTTC. Its protein is CASSEGGRAYNEQFF.